The 30 T cell receptor beta chains reported below all come from one sample, sequenced in a study of CD8 T cells in Susac syndrome. Reverse transcription of about 0.45 to 1 ug RNA was performed with random hexamers. TCRdb redid the calling of the immunoSEQ multiplex PCR reads with MiXCR, one entry per CDR3 protein. Here the sample spans approximately 230,000 distinct CDR3 sequences, 90% to 95% being singletons. The specimen sequenced was CD4+ T cells from PBMCs. The receptors here all came from a human donor with multiple sclerosis.

A single count supports this clonotype. The chain uses TRBV12-3 or TRBV12-4 and TRBJ1-5; no reliable D call. The CDR3 contains 13 residues. Trimming stripped 6 bases from V and 0 bases from J, with 6 bases between. The CDR3 bases are TGTGCCAGCAGGGGGAATAGCAATCAGCCCCAGCATTTT. Its protein is CASRGNSNQPQHF.

This chain connects TRBV4-1 to TRBJ2-7; D possibly corresponds to TRBD1 (7 bases). This CDR3 has 15 amino acids. V was shortened by 3 bases and J by 2 bases, with 14 bases between the two germline ends. Germline CDR1 reads MGHRA; CDR2 reads YSYEKL. CDR3 in amino acids: CASSHGGTAAYEQYF. The CDR3 bases are TGCGCCAGCAGCCACGGAGGGACAGCTGCCTACGAGCAGTACTTC.

The chain couples TRBV29-1 to TRBJ1-4; a weak D match, TRBD1 (6 bases). The CDR3 sequence is 14 residues long. CDR1 and CDR2 from the germline V gene are SQVTM and ANQGSEA. Trimming shortened V by 5 bases and J by 4 bases, and 14 bases separated the two germline ends. This chain's CDR3 is CSVKGGASNEKLFF. In nucleotides, the CDR3 is TGCAGCGTTAAGGGGGGCGCGAGTAATGAAAAACTGTTTTTT.

The CDR3 loop reads CASSPRDRNTGELFF. The CDR3 bases are TGTGCCAGCTCACCCAGGGACAGGAACACCGGGGAGCTGTTTTTT. The chain uses TRBV18 and TRBJ2-2; 7 bases are shared with TRBD1. Per the germline V gene, CDR1 is KGHSH and CDR2 is LQKENI. With V trimmed by 3 bases and J by 1 base, 2 bases remained unmatched. This CDR3 has 15 residues. Supplemented by reference TRBV18 and TRBJ2-2, the full variable domain reads NAGVMQNPRHLVRRRGQEARLRCSPMKGHSHVYWYRQLPEEGLKFMVYLQKENIIDESGMPKERFSAEFPKEGPSILRIQQVVRGDSAAYFCASSPRDRNTGELFFGEGSRLTVL.

In its sample, this clonotype was seen once. The chain carries TRBV7-2 and TRBJ1-3; 8 bases fit TRBD1. The CDR3 covers 16 residues. V dropped 4 bases and J dropped 3; count of bases not matched to a gene: 8. Germline loops: CDR1 SGHTA, CDR2 FQGNSA. The chain's CDR3 is CASSSDRVVGGNTIYF. CDR3 nucleotide sequence: TGTGCCAGCAGCTCGGACAGGGTCGTTGGTGGAAACACCATATATTTT.

The chain recombines TRBV27 with TRBJ1-2; D is possibly TRBD1 (5 bases). The CDR3 contains 15 residues. Trimming removed 6 bases at V and 4 bases at J, with 18 bases between. CDR1 and CDR2 from the germline V gene are MNHEY and SMNVEV (reference sequence). The CDR3 loop is CASRASGGMGYGYTF. In DNA form, the CDR3 reads TGTGCCAGCAGGGCCTCGGGGGGGATGGGCTATGGCTACACCTTC.

V gene TRBV6-1 combines with J gene TRBJ2-7; 7 nucleotides match TRBD1. Germline CDR1 is MNHNS and CDR2 is SASEGT. CDR3 length equals 20 residues. V dropped 2 bases and J dropped 2; count of bases not matched to a gene: 21. CDR3 DNA: TGTGCCAGCAGTGAAAGGGCCTTTCTGGGTTTGGCAGGGGGAGCCTACGAGCAGTACGTC. It is translated as CASSERAFLGLAGGAYEQYV.

This chain connects TRBV6-2 or TRBV6-3 to TRBJ1-2; 7 positions match TRBD1. There are 15 residues in the CDR3. In germline, CDR1 is MNHEY, CDR2 SVGEGT. V lost 4 bases to trimming and J lost 4 bases; unmatched junction nucleotides: 9. CDR3 sequence: CASSSKDRTLYGYTF. The CDR3 DNA is TGTGCCAGCAGTTCGAAGGACAGGACGCTCTATGGCTACACCTTC.

V usage is TRBV27 and J usage is TRBJ2-3; 7 bases map to TRBD1. The germline V gene encodes CDR1 MNHEY and CDR2 SMNVEV (reference sequence). Trimming took 5 bases from V and 2 from J; bases not matched to a gene: 7. The CDR3 length is 15 residues. The CDR3 region is CASSHRQGFTDTQYF. In nucleotides, the CDR3 is TGTGCCAGCAGTCACAGACAGGGATTCACAGATACGCAGTATTTT.

The V gene is TRBV29-1, the J gene TRBJ2-1; no reliable D call. The V gene's germline CDR1 is SQVTM and CDR2 ANQGSEA. Trimming took 3 bases from V and 12 from J, leaving 12 bases between them. The CDR3 runs 11 residues. The chain's CDR3 is CSVDPVGSQFF. CDR3 DNA: TGCAGCGTTGACCCGGTAGGATCGCAGTTCTTC.

V usage is TRBV12-3 or TRBV12-4 and J usage is TRBJ2-5; D gene unclear. The CDR3 contains 13 residues. Trimming shortened V by 2 bases and J by 5 bases, and 9 bases separated the two germline ends. CDR3 nucleotide sequence: TGTGCCAGCAGTTTAATGGCGGAGGAGACCCAGTACTTC. Encoded protein: CASSLMAEETQYF.

The chain uses TRBV4-1 and TRBJ2-2; no definite D call. This CDR3 region has 14 residues. Trimming took off 0 bases at V and 1 base at J, with 3 bases between the two ends. CDR1 is MGHRA and CDR2 is YSYEKL in the germline V gene. Here the CDR3 reads CASSQDVNTGELFF. As DNA, the CDR3 is TGCGCCAGCAGCCAAGACGTGAACACCGGGGAGCTGTTTTTT.

The CDR3 DNA is TGCGCCAGCAGCTTGTTCGCAGGGGGCTGGGGCACTGAAGCTTTCTTT. Residues: CASSLFAGGWGTEAFF. V and J are TRBV5-1 and TRBJ1-1; TRBD1 matches at 8 bases. CDR3 length equals 16 residues. Germline V gene data show CDR1 as SGHRS and CDR2 as YFSETQ. Trimming removed 1 base from V and 4 bases from J; junction bases left unmatched: 9.

V and J are TRBV6-4 and TRBJ2-1, with 8 bases that match TRBD1. The CDR3 totals 14 residues. V shed 6 bases, J shed 6 bases, and the junction held 7 bases outside the gene matches. Germline values: CDR1 MRHNA, CDR2 SNTAGT. The CDR3 sequence: CASSPDRASNEQFF. In DNA form, the CDR3 reads TGTGCCAGCAGCCCGGACAGGGCAAGCAATGAGCAGTTCTTC.

The rearrangement uses TRBV6-2 or TRBV6-3 and TRBJ2-7, with TRBD2 as a possible D gene (6 bases). CDR1 is MNHEY and CDR2 is SVGEGT in the germline V gene. CDR3 size: 15 residues. V lost 6 bases and J 0 bases, leaving 15 bases between the germline ends. The CDR3 nucleotides read TGTGCCAGCAGCCGACCGGGACTCAGCTCCTACGAGCAGTACGTC. It encodes CASSRPGLSSYEQYV.

The chain carries TRBV19 and TRBJ1-1, with 7 bases that match TRBD1. J lost 4 bases, V lost 5 bases, and 4 bases had no gene match. This CDR3 contains 13 residues. CDR1 is LNHDA, CDR2 SQIVND, per germline (reference sequence). CDR3 DNA: TGTGCCAGTAGTGAAGACAGGGCCACTGAAGCTTTCTTT. As protein: CASSEDRATEAFF.

The chain is built from TRBV6-1 and TRBJ2-6; TRBD2 matches at 7 bases. Germline V gives CDR1 MNHNS, CDR2 SASEGT. V lost 7 bases, J lost 4 bases, and 10 bases stayed unmatched. The CDR3 consists of 16 residues. The CDR3 DNA reads TGTGCCAGCACCTGGGGGGAGGGAACCGGGGCCAACGTCCTGACTTTC. This translates into CASTWGEGTGANVLTF.

The chain recombines TRBV5-1 with TRBJ2-5; 9 nucleotides match TRBD1. Per germline, CDR1 SGHRS and CDR2 YFSETQ. The V and J ends lost 4 bases and 4 bases, in that order; junction bases with no gene match: 8. The CDR3 has 15 amino acids. The CDR3 protein is CASSVHRGPRETQYF. The CDR3 DNA reads TGCGCCAGCAGCGTCCACAGGGGGCCAAGAGAGACCCAGTACTTC.

The chain recombines TRBV24-1 with TRBJ2-1, with a tentative D call TRBD2 (6 bases). Deletions cut 4 bases from V and 6 bases from J, with 9 bases between. Germline V lookup: CDR1 KGHDR, CDR2 SFDVKD. The CDR3 extends over 13 amino acids. CDR3 DNA: TGTGCCACCAGTGAGGAGCGGGTCAATGAGCAGTTCTTC. Protein sequence: CATSEERVNEQFF.

The rearrangement joins TRBV3-1 to TRBJ1-3, with 11 bases identical to TRBD1. From germline, CDR1 is LGHDT and CDR2 YNNKEL (reference sequence). Trimming took 2 bases from V and 9 from J; bases not matched to a gene: 3. The length of the CDR3 is 14 residues. The DNA for the CDR3 is TGTGCCAGCAGCCAACTCGGGACAGGGGGCACCATATATTTT. Translation: CASSQLGTGGTIYF. The whole variable domain, filled in from reference TRBV3-1 and TRBJ1-3, reads DTAVSQTPKYLVTQMGNDKSIKCEQNLGHDTMYWYKQDSKKFLKIMFSYNNKELIINETVPNRFSPKSPDKAHLNLHINSLELGDSAVYFCASSQLGTGGTIYFGEGSWLTVV.

This clonotype was picked up a small number of times. The CDR3 here is CASSQGNTGELFF. The CDR3 coding sequence is TGTGCCAGCAGTCAGGGGAACACCGGGGAGCTGTTTTTT. The rearrangement uses TRBV6-5 and TRBJ2-2; TRBD1 is a possible D gene (5 bases). Germline V gives CDR1 MNHEY, CDR2 SVGAGI. V dropped 5 bases and J dropped 1 base, with 5 bases sitting between them. There are 13 residues in the CDR3.

V gene TRBV29-1 combines with J gene TRBJ1-1; 7 nucleotides align to TRBD1. Germline values: CDR1 SQVTM, CDR2 ANQGSEA. After removal of 4 bases from V and 0 bases from J, the junction contained 5 bases not matched to a gene. The CDR3 is 14 amino acids. The CDR3 DNA reads TGCAGCGTTGGTACAGGGGTAATGAACACTGAAGCTTTCTTT. It codes for CSVGTGVMNTEAFF.

The rearrangement joins TRBV5-1 to TRBJ2-7, with 10 bases identical to TRBD2. The germline V gene encodes CDR1 SGHRS and CDR2 YFSETQ. The CDR3 consists of 13 residues. With V trimmed by 6 bases and J by 4 bases, 4 bases remained unmatched. CDR3 sequence (DNA): TGCGCCAGCAAGCGGGGGGGCCAGTACGAGCAGTACTTC. It yields the protein CASKRGGQYEQYF.

This clonotype was picked up one time. The rearrangement uses TRBV7-9 and TRBJ2-1; D perhaps matches TRBD1 (5 bases). The CDR3 runs to 12 residues. V dropped 1 base and J dropped 11 bases, with 9 bases sitting between them. From germline, CDR1 is SEHNR and CDR2 FQNEAQ (reference sequence). The CDR3, as DNA: TGTGCCAGCAGCTTAGACGACAGTAAGCAGTTCTTC. Amino acid sequence: CASSLDDSKQFF.

The gene calls are TRBV24-1 and TRBJ2-4; D is possibly TRBD1 (7 bases). The germline gives CDR1 KGHDR, CDR2 SFDVKD. Trimming removed 3 bases at V and 8 bases at J, with 16 bases between. The CDR3 sequence is 15 residues long. The CDR3 here is CATSDQRRGHDIQYF. As DNA, the CDR3 is TGTGCCACCAGTGATCAAAGGAGGGGGCATGACATTCAGTACTTC.

J is TRBJ1-2 and V is TRBV20-1; D is perhaps TRBD1 (5 bases). The CDR3 spans 13 residues. Trimming left V 2 bases short and J 3 bases short, with 10 bases between. Germline CDR1 is DFQATT and CDR2 is SNEGSKA (reference sequence). CDR3 residues: CSARRSGDYGYTF. In nucleotides, the CDR3 is TGCAGTGCTAGAAGGTCGGGGGACTATGGCTACACCTTC.

This chain connects TRBV20-1 to TRBJ2-1, with 14 bases aligning to TRBD2. This CDR3 has 15 residues. V was pared by 6 bases and J by 4 bases, with 5 bases of the junction left unmatched. Per germline, CDR1 DFQATT and CDR2 SNEGSKA (reference sequence). In DNA form, the CDR3 reads TGCAGTGCCCCTCGACTAGCGGGAGGGTACAATGAGCAGTTCTTC. Protein sequence: CSAPRLAGGYNEQFF.

This clonotype has more than one count but fewer than ten. The gene calls are TRBV19 and TRBJ1-5; D uncertain. The CDR3 sequence is 14 residues long. The V and J ends lost 5 bases and 3 bases respectively, with 11 bases between them. CDR1 and CDR2 from the germline V gene are LNHDA and SQIVND (reference sequence). CDR3 DNA sequence: TGTGCCAGTAGTGCCGTCTCGCTCAATCAGCCCCAGCATTTT. Translation gives CASSAVSLNQPQHF.

The CDR3 region has the DNA TGTGCCAGCAGTTTACTAACGGCATATAATTCACCCCTCCACTTT. Its protein is CASSLLTAYNSPLHF. The chain uses TRBV28 and TRBJ1-6; D is undetermined. Germline-derived CDR1 and CDR2 are MDHEN and SYDVKM. The CDR3 contains 15 residues. The V and J ends lost 2 bases and 4 bases respectively, with 9 bases between them.

This sequence joins TRBV27 and TRBJ2-2, with 7 bases that match TRBD2. Germline CDR1 and CDR2: MNHEY and SMNVEV (reference sequence). With 5 bases clipped from V and 7 bases from J, the junction kept 10 bases outside the gene matches. There are 15 residues in the CDR3. DNA for the CDR3: TGTGCCAGCAGTCTGCGACGGGCGGGGGACGGGGAGCTGTTTTTT. It translates to CASSLRRAGDGELFF.